This T cell receptor beta chain was recorded in a study of CD8+ T cells in alopecia areata. The CDR3 extends over 16 amino acids. The germline V and J ends were trimmed by 0 bases and 2 bases, with 13 bases remaining between them. Germline V gene lookup returns CDR1 WNHNN and CDR2 SYGVQD (reference sequence). This clone occurred a few times. Reverse transcribed after extraction, RNA yielded cDNA as the sequencing template. Measured with immunoSEQ multiplex PCR; TCRdb has only the in-frame clones, and not every one. The table has 200,000 to 250,000 clones, approximately 61% seen once. This rearrangement joins TRBV10-1 to TRBJ1-2, with D tentatively TRBD1 (5 bases). The specimen was CD4+ T cells sorted from blood, collected at week 0. The receptor comes from a human donor with alopecia areata. The CDR3 protein is CASSESGTERNYGYTF. Here the CDR3 DNA reads TGCGCCAGCAGTGAGTCGGGGACGGAACGCAACTATGGCTACACCTTC.